The 15 T cell receptor beta chains below come from one sample, sequenced in a study of regulatory T cells in long-lasting Graves disease (TCRdb year 2021). The receptor library was made with multiplex PCR. The instrument given in TCRdb is Illumina HiSeq 4000. iRepertoire HTBI primers and Arm-PCR amplification of CDR3 regions were used to construct TCR beta libraries. TCRdb ran its own pipeline on the public reads, namely fastp trimming at Q25 and MiXCR clone calling, and kept in-frame beta chains. Merged by CDR3 protein, the rows form single entries marked with the most common genes and DNA. For this sample there are about 450,000 distinct CDR3 sequences; about 17% appear just once. The top ten hold around a tenth of the sample. The time point label, as the study defines it: newly diagnosed GD, antithyroid drugs for less than 3 months. For both TCR sequencing and RNA sequencing, RNA was extracted from PBMCs in TRIzol.

These data also formed part of another study, on T cells in Graves' hyperthyroidism and ophthalmopathy.

Sequenced here: peripheral blood mononuclear cells (PBMCs), sampled at new diagnosis, from a patient treated with antithyroid drugs. The receptors come from a young woman with Graves disease. Donor details come from another sample of the same person, matched by shared clones.

The sample holds a few counts of this clonotype. The V gene is TRBV3-1, the J gene TRBJ2-1, with 12 bases identical to TRBD2. Germline CDR1 reads LGHDT; CDR2 reads YNNKEL (reference sequence). This CDR3 contains 15 residues. V shed 1 base and J 9 bases; nucleotides not matched to a gene: 4. CDR3: CASSQGLAGVVEQFF. The CDR3 DNA is TGTGCCAGCAGCCAAGGACTAGCGGGAGTTGTTGAGCAGTTCTTC.

This clonotype has at least ten counts. J is TRBJ2-7 and V is TRBV20-1, with TRBD1 identical over 8 bases. Germline V lookup: CDR1 DFQATT, CDR2 SNEGSKA (reference sequence). This CDR3 comprises 15 residues. V shed 6 bases, J shed 0 bases, and the junction held 10 bases outside the gene matches. The chain's CDR3 is CSAVDPGQDSYEQYF. In DNA form, the CDR3 reads TGCAGTGCCGTCGATCCGGGACAGGACTCCTACGAGCAGTACTTC.

This sequence joins TRBV6-2 or TRBV6-3 and TRBJ2-3; 11 nucleotides align to TRBD2. Looked up from germline, CDR1 is MNHEY and CDR2 is SVGEGT. Losses at the gene ends were 2 bases for V and 5 bases for J; bases not matched to a gene: 9. CDR3 length: 17 residues. CDR3 amino acids: CASSYRTSGSGRDTQYF. As DNA, the CDR3 is TGTGCCAGCAGTTACAGAACTAGCGGGAGCGGAAGAGATACGCAGTATTTT.

This clonotype showed up just a few times. This chain connects TRBV29-1 to TRBJ2-2; D is perhaps TRBD1 (5 bases). V was shortened by 3 bases and J by 5 bases, with 13 bases between the two germline ends. CDR3 length: 14 residues. Per germline, CDR1 SQVTM and CDR2 ANQGSEA. CDR3 nucleotides: TGCAGCGTTGAGGCAGGGAAGGGTACCGGGGAGCTGTTTTTT. Translated, it gives CSVEAGKGTGELFF.

This clonotype was detected ten times or more. The CDR3 protein is CASSPSATYEQYF. Written as DNA, the CDR3 is TGTGCCAGCAGCCCTAGCGCGACCTACGAGCAGTACTTC. The chain carries TRBV7-8 and TRBJ2-7, with D perhaps TRBD2 (6 bases). CDR1 and CDR2 (germline): SGHVS, FQNEAQ. V shed 5 bases and J shed 2 bases, with 10 bases lying between them. This CDR3 region has 13 residues.

This clonotype appeared many times. V and J are TRBV11-2 and TRBJ2-1; TRBD2 matches at 14 bases. V was pared by 2 bases and J by 9 bases, with 21 bases of the junction left unmatched. The CDR3 loop spans 21 amino acids. From germline, CDR1 is SGHAT and CDR2 FQNNGV. The CDR3 loop reads CASSLQWDRTGTSGSPGEQFF. DNA for the CDR3: TGTGCCAGCAGCTTACAGTGGGACCGCACCGGGACTAGCGGGAGCCCTGGTGAGCAGTTCTTC.

This clonotype was counted ten times or more. CDR3 region: CASSSRVQGSAFF. The CDR3 DNA reads as TGTGCCAGCAGCTCTCGTGTACAGGGTTCAGCTTTCTTT. The chain joins TRBV6-1 to TRBJ1-1; D is possibly TRBD1 (6 bases). Germline CDR1 is MNHNS and CDR2 is SASEGT. This CDR3 has 13 residues. V lost 6 bases, J lost 10 bases, and 18 bases lay in between.

For this clonotype: A much bigger clone sits one base away, suggesting this may be a read error. This chain's CDR3 is CASSPWAGFEAFF. Written as DNA, the CDR3 is TGTGCCAGCAGCCCCTGGGCAGGGTTTGAAGCTTTCTTT. This sequence joins TRBV3-1 and TRBJ1-1, with D possibly TRBD1 on 5 matching bases. This CDR3 has 13 amino acids. The germline V gene encodes CDR1 LGHDT and CDR2 YNNKEL (reference sequence). Trimming took off 4 bases at V and 7 bases at J, with 13 bases between the two ends. The full variable domain, rest sourced from reference TRBV3-1 and TRBJ1-1, is DTAVSQTPKYLVTQMGNDKSIKCEQNLGHDTMYWYKQDSKKFLKIMFSYNNKELIINETVPNRFSPKSPDKAHLNLHINSLELGDSAVYFCASSPWAGFEAFFGQGTRLTVV.

The table lists this clonotype with a few counts. The conserved phenylalanine or tryptophan normally closing the CDR3 is absent here, so this likely arose from a read error. This chain joins TRBV3-1 and TRBJ1-2; 7 bases line up with TRBD1. The CDR3 has 16 amino acids. The trim removed 4 bases at V and 0 bases at J, leaving 8 bases unmatched. From germline, CDR1 is LGHDT and CDR2 YNNKEL (reference sequence). CDR3 sequence: CASSPRDSPANYGYTS. In DNA, the CDR3 is TGTGCCAGCAGCCCCCGGGACAGCCCAGCTAACTATGGCTACACCTCC.

This clonotype has just a few counts. V is TRBV11-2 and J is TRBJ1-3; D ambiguous. The CDR3 has 15 residues. The V gene lost 0 bases and the J gene lost 0 bases, with 6 bases spanning the gap. Germline V lookup: CDR1 SGHAT, CDR2 FQNNGV. The CDR3 protein is CASSLDPGSGNTIYF. The CDR3 DNA follows: TGTGCCAGCAGCTTAGATCCAGGCTCTGGAAACACCATATATTTT.

This clonotype came up once. Since a much larger clone is just one base distant, this may be a read error. The conserved phenylalanine or tryptophan is not found at the CDR3 terminus, so this likely reflects a read error. The chain is built from TRBV29-1 and TRBJ2-5, with TRBD1 matching over 7 bases. V lost 0 bases to trimming and J lost 3 bases; unmatched junction nucleotides: 4. Germline V lookup: CDR1 SQVTM, CDR2 ANQGSEA. This CDR3 is built from 14 residues. This CDR3 reads CSVEDRQGKETQYS. The CDR3 DNA reads as TGCAGCGTTGAAGATCGACAGGGTAAAGAGACCCAGTACTCC.

This chain links TRBV20-1 with TRBJ2-7; 14 bases align to TRBD2. V was pared by 6 bases and J by 2 bases, with 6 bases of the junction left unmatched. The germline CDR1 and CDR2 sequences are DFQATT and SNEGSKA (reference sequence). The CDR3 totals 15 residues. This CDR3 reads CSATGTSGSPYEQYF. For the CDR3, the DNA is TGCAGTGCCACAGGGACTAGCGGGAGTCCCTACGAGCAGTACTTC.

The sample holds many counts of this clonotype. The chain uses TRBV20-1 and TRBJ2-2, with 14 nucleotides matching TRBD2. Germline values: CDR1 DFQATT, CDR2 SNEGSKA (reference sequence). The CDR3 runs 15 residues. V shed 2 bases, J shed 8 bases, and the junction held 4 bases outside the gene matches. CDR3 loop: CSARRLAGGRGELFF. CDR3 coding DNA: TGCAGTGCTAGACGACTAGCGGGAGGGCGTGGGGAGCTGTTTTTT.

This clonotype was seen many times. This chain joins TRBV6-1 and TRBJ1-1, with D maybe TRBD1 (5 bases). Trimming cost V 8 bases and J 1 base, with 17 bases left between them. The germline V gene encodes CDR1 MNHNS and CDR2 SASEGT. The CDR3 totals 15 residues. Here the CDR3 DNA reads TGTGCCAGCTGCCGCGGGGCCCCAGGGAACACTGAAGCTTTCTTT. It translates to CASCRGAPGNTEAFF.

This clonotype was seen more than once but under ten times. V and J are TRBV30 and TRBJ2-1, with D perhaps matching TRBD2 (7 bases). The V end was cut by 5 bases, the J end by 0 bases, with 11 bases between. This CDR3 region has 14 residues. CDR1 GTSNPN and CDR2 SVGIG come from the germline V gene (reference sequence). The CDR3 spells CAWGEGGSYNEQFF. The CDR3 DNA is TGTGCCTGGGGGGAGGGGGGCTCCTACAATGAGCAGTTCTTC.